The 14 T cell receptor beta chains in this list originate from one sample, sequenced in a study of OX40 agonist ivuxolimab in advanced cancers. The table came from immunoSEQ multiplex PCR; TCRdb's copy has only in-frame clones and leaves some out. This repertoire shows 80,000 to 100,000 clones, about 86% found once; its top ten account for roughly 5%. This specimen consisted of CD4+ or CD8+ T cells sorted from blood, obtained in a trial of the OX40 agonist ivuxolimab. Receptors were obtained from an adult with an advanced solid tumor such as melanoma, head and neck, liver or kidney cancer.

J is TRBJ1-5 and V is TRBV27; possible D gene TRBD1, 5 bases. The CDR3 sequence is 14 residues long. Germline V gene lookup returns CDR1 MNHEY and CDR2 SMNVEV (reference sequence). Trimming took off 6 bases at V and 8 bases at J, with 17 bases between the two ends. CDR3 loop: CASSPGTAIKPQHF. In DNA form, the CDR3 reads TGTGCCAGCAGCCCTGGGACCGCGATAAAGCCCCAGCATTTT.

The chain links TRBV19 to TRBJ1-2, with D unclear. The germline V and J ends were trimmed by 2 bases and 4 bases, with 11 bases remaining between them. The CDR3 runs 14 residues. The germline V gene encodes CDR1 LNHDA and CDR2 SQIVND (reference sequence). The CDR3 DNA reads TGTGCCAGTAGTATATTGGCGCTCGGCTATGGCTACACCTTC. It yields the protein CASSILALGYGYTF.

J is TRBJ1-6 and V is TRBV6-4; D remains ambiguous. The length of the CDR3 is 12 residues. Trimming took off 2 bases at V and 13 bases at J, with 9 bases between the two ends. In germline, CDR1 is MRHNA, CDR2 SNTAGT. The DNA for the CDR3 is TGTGCCAGCAGTGACCAAGTTTGGCCCCTCCACTTT. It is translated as CASSDQVWPLHF.

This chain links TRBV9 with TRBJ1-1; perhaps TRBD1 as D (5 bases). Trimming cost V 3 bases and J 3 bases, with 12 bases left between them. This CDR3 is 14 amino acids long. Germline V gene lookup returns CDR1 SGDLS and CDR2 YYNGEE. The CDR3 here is CASSARDYYTEAFF. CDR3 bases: TGTGCCAGCAGCGCTCGGGACTATTACACTGAAGCTTTCTTT. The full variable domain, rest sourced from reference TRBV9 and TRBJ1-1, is DSGVTQTPKHLITATGQRVTLRCSPRSGDLSVYWYQQSLDQGLQFLIQYYNGEERAKGNILERFSAQQFPDLHSELNLSSLELGDSALYFCASSARDYYTEAFFGQGTRLTVV.

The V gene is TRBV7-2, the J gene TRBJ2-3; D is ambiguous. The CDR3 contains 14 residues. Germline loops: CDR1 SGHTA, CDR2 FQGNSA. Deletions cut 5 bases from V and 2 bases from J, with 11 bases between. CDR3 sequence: CASSPSAFTDTQYF. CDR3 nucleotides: TGTGCCAGCAGCCCCTCGGCTTTCACAGATACGCAGTATTTT.

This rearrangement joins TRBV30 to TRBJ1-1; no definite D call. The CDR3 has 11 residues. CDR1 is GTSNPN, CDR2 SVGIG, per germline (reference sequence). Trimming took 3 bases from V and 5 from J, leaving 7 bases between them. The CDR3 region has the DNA TGTGCCTGGAGACGGAGGACTGAAGCTTTCTTT. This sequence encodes CAWRRRTEAFF.

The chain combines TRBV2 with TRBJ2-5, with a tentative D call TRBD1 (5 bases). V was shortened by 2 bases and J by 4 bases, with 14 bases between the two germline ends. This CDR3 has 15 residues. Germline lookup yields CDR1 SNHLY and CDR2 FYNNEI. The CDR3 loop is CASSENGLGAETQYF. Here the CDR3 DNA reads TGTGCCAGCAGTGAAAACGGCCTTGGGGCAGAGACCCAGTACTTC. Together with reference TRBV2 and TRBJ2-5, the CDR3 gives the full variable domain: EPEVTQTPSHQVTQMGQEVILRCVPISNHLYFYWYRQILGQKVEFLVSFYNNEISEKSEIFDDQFSVERPDGSNFTLKIRSTKLEDSAMYFCASSENGLGAETQYFGPGTRLLVL.

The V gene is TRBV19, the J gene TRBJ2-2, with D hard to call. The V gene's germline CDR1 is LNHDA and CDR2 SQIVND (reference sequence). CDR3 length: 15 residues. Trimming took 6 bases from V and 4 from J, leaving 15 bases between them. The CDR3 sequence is CASSPTKRITGELFF. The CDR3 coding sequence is TGTGCCAGTAGCCCAACGAAAAGAATCACCGGGGAGCTGTTTTTT.

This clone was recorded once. CDR3 protein: CASSVSTGAGETQYF. CDR3 bases: TGTGCCAGCAGCGTCTCTACAGGGGCGGGGGAGACCCAGTACTTC. The rearrangement uses TRBV9 and TRBJ2-5, with D possibly TRBD1 on 7 matching bases. Germline lookup yields CDR1 SGDLS and CDR2 YYNGEE. This CDR3 is built from 15 residues. V gave up 2 bases and J gave up 5 bases, with 16 bases separating them.

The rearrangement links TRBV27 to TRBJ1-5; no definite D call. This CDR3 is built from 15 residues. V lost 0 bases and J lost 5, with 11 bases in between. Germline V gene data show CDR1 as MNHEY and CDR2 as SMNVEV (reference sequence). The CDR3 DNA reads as TGTGCCAGCAGTTTATCCAACCGCTATCATCAGCCCCAGCATTTT. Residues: CASSLSNRYHQPQHF.

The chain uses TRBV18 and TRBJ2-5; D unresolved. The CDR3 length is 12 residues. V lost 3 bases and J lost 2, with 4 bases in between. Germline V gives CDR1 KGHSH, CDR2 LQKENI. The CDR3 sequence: CASSPAQETQYF. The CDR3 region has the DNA TGTGCCAGCTCACCCGCTCAAGAGACCCAGTACTTC.

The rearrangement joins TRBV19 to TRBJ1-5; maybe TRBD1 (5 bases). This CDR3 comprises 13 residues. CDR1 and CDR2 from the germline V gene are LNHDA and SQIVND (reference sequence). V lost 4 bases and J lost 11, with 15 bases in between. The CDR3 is CASSTGTLFSQHF. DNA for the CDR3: TGTGCCAGTAGTACCGGGACTTTATTTTCCCAGCATTTT.

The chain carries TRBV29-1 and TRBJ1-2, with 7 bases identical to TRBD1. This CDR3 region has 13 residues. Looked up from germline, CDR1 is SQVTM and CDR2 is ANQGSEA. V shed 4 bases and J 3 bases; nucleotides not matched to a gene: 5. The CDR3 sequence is CSVARGQDYGYTF. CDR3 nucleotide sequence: TGCAGCGTTGCAAGGGGGCAAGACTATGGCTACACCTTC.

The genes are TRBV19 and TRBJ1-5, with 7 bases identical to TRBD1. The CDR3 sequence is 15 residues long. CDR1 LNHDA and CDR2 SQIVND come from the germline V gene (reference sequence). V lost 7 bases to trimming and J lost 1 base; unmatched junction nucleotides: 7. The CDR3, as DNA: TGTGCCAGTACACGACAGGGCCTAAGCAATCAGCCCCAGCATTTT. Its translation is CASTRQGLSNQPQHF.